This T cell receptor (beta chain) was observed in a study of cytomegalovirus exposure and HLA in healthy donors. Study-wide context: Per a later analysis, the 666 first-cohort and 110 or so validation repertoires shared one platform.

Method: immunoSEQ multiplex PCR; TCRdb's copy keeps in-frame clones and lacks some. Among some 210,000 clones listed, approximately 87% were seen once. This clonotype originated in a woman between 18 and 29 years old in good health and CMV-seronegative. The sequenced material came from PBMCs.

The CDR3 DNA sequence: TGCGCCAGCAGTGACCCCGGCAAGGTCGGGTCGAATGAGCAGTTCTTC. This sequence encodes CASSDPGKVGSNEQFF. This chain connects TRBV10-1 to TRBJ2-1; D ambiguous. Per the germline V gene, CDR1 is WNHNN and CDR2 is SYGVQD (reference sequence). This CDR3 is built from 16 residues. V lost 3 bases and J 7 bases, leaving 19 bases between the germline ends.